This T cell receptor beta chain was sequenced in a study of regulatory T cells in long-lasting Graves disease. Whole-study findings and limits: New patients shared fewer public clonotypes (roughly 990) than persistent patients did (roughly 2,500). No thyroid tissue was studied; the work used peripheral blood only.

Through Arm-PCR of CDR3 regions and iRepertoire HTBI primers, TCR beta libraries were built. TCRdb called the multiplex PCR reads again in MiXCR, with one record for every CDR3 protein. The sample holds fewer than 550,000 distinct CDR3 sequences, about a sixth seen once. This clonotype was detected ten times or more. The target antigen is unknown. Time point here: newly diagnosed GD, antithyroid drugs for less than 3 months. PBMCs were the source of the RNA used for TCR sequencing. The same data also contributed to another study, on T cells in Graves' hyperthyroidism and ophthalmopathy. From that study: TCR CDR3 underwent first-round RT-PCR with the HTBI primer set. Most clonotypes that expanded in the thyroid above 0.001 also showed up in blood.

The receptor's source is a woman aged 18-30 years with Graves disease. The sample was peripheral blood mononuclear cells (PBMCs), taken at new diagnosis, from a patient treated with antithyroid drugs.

As DNA, the CDR3 is TGTGCCAGCAGTTCCGTGGGGGAGACCCAGTACTTC. Translated: CASSSVGETQYF. The chain carries TRBV6-9 and TRBJ2-5; D uncertain. Germline CDR1 is MNHGY and CDR2 is SVAAGI. Trimming removed 4 bases at V and 5 bases at J, with 8 bases between. This CDR3 comprises 12 residues.